This T cell receptor beta chain emerged from a study of T cell responses to AZD1222 COVID-19 vaccine. The table came from immunoSEQ multiplex PCR; TCRdb's copy has only in-frame clones and leaves some out. The table lists about 160,000 clones, over 75% of them singletons. The material was peripheral blood, obtained on day 0 of AZD1222 vaccination. This TCR came from an adult in good health.

The CDR3 protein is CASRISTINSPLHF. CDR3 nucleotides: TGTGCCAGCAGGATATCAACCATTAATTCACCCCTCCACTTT. The V and J genes are TRBV7-2 and TRBJ1-6; D unclear. V lost 6 bases and J 6 bases, leaving 12 bases between the germline ends. Germline V gene data show CDR1 as SGHTA and CDR2 as FQGNSA. The CDR3 spans 14 residues.